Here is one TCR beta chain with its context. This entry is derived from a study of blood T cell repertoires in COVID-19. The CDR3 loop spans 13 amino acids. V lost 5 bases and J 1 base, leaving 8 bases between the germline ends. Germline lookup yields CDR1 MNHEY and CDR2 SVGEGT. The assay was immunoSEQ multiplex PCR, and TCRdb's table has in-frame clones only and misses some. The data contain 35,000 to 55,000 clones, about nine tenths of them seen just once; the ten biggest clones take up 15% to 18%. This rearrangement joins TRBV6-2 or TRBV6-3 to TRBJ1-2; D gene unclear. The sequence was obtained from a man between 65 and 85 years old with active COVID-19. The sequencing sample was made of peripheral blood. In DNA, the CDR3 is TGTGCCAGCAGTACGAGGGATAACTATGGCTACACCTTC. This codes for CASSTRDNYGYTF.